These 19 T cell receptor beta chains were all obtained from the same sample, sequenced in a study of blood T cell repertoires in COVID-19. The assay was immunoSEQ multiplex PCR, and TCRdb's table has in-frame clones only and misses some. The sample contains about 150,000 clones, roughly 80% of which appear only once. Sequenced: peripheral blood. All receptors come from a woman over 75 with acute or convalescent COVID-19.

V gene TRBV6-4 combines with J gene TRBJ1-5; TRBD1 agrees at 8 bases. The germline V gene has CDR1 MRHNA and CDR2 SNTAGT. The CDR3 covers 15 residues. Unmatched junction bases numbered 9, after V lost 8 bases and J lost 3 bases. The DNA for the CDR3 is TGTGCCAGCCGAGACAGGGGTAAGATCAATCAGCCCCAGCATTTT. Amino acids: CASRDRGKINQPQHF.

The chain joins TRBV7-2 to TRBJ2-3; 8 bases map to TRBD1. CDR3 size: 15 residues. The V segment lost 5 bases and the J segment 4 bases; nucleotides outside the gene matches: 8. The germline CDR1 and CDR2 sequences are SGHTA and FQGNSA. The chain's CDR3 is CASSLRQGQADTQYF. CDR3 nucleotide sequence: TGTGCCAGCAGCCTGCGACAGGGGCAGGCAGATACGCAGTATTTT.

Concerning this clone itself: Other DNA sequences in this sample translate to the same CDR3. The chain links TRBV18 to TRBJ1-1; TRBD1 is a possible D gene (5 bases). Germline V gene sequence: CDR1 KGHSH, CDR2 LQKENI. The CDR3 contains 14 residues. V was trimmed by 1 base and J by 2 bases, leaving 8 bases between them. CDR3 bases: TGTGCCAGCTCACCACGGGGCGTTAACACTGAAGCTTTCTTT. It encodes CASSPRGVNTEAFF.

The chain couples TRBV19 to TRBJ2-7; 14 positions match TRBD2. Germline V gene data show CDR1 as LNHDA and CDR2 as SQIVND (reference sequence). V shed 4 bases and J 5 bases; nucleotides not matched to a gene: 4. The CDR3 spans 15 residues. The CDR3: CASSSPGLAGDEQYF. For the CDR3, the DNA is TGTGCCAGTAGTAGCCCGGGACTAGCGGGAGACGAGCAGTACTTC. Full variable domain (remainder filled in from reference TRBV19 and TRBJ2-7): DGGITQSPKYLFRKEGQNVTLSCEQNLNHDAMYWYRQDPGQGLRLIYYSQIVNDFQKGDIAEGYSVSREKKESFPLTVTSAQKNPTAFYLCASSSPGLAGDEQYFGPGTRLTVT.

The genes are TRBV7-2 and TRBJ2-3; D gene ambiguous. Germline loops: CDR1 SGHTA, CDR2 FQGNSA. V gave up 1 base and J gave up 2 bases, with 13 bases separating them. The CDR3 runs to 16 residues. The CDR3 here is CASSLVWALTTDTQYF. The CDR3 DNA sequence: TGTGCCAGCAGCTTAGTATGGGCCTTAACCACAGATACGCAGTATTTT. Based on the CDR3 plus reference TRBV7-2 and TRBJ2-3, the full variable domain is GAGVSQSPSNKVTEKGKDVELRCDPISGHTALYWYRQSLGQGLEFLIYFQGNSAPDKSGLPSDRFSAERTGGSVSTLTIQRTQQEDSAVYLCASSLVWALTTDTQYFGPGTRLTVL.

A few counts support this clone. The chain has TRBV27 and TRBJ1-6; possibly TRBD1 for D (5 bases). CDR1 is MNHEY and CDR2 is SMNVEV in the germline V gene (reference sequence). CDR3 length equals 12 residues. Trimming cost V 6 bases and J 6 bases, with 6 bases left between them. The CDR3 spells CASRQGNSPLHF. As DNA, the CDR3 is TGTGCCAGCAGGCAGGGTAATTCACCCCTCCACTTT.

This clone was seen a single time. The rearrangement uses TRBV19 and TRBJ1-5; the D is unclear. CDR3 length: 15 amino acids. The V end was cut by 1 base, the J end by 6 bases, with 13 bases between. Germline loops: CDR1 LNHDA, CDR2 SQIVND (reference sequence). The CDR3 sequence: CASSIATGSGQPQHF. CDR3 DNA: TGTGCCAGTAGTATAGCTACGGGGTCGGGTCAGCCCCAGCATTTT.

This chain connects TRBV4-1 to TRBJ1-2, with D tentatively TRBD1 (5 bases). The length of the CDR3 is 17 residues. CDR1 and CDR2 (germline): MGHRA, YSYEKL. V was clipped by 0 bases and J by 2 bases, with 16 bases between them. The CDR3 loop reads CASSQDRRGQGNYGYTF. The CDR3 nucleotides are TGCGCCAGCAGCCAAGATCGACGCGGACAAGGGAACTATGGCTACACCTTC.

The chain carries TRBV6-6 and TRBJ2-1, with TRBD2 as a possible D gene (6 bases). Germline CDR1 is MNHNY and CDR2 is SVGAGI (reference sequence). The V gene lost 5 bases and the J gene lost 1 base, with 24 bases spanning the gap. The CDR3 contains 19 residues. CDR3 nucleotide sequence: TGTGCCAGCAGTCGGATCCGGGACTCCCCGATGAGGTCCTACAATGAGCAGTTCTTC. Protein product: CASSRIRDSPMRSYNEQFF.

This clone appeared a few times. This chain links TRBV7-9 with TRBJ1-1, with 9 bases fitting TRBD1. There are 15 residues in the CDR3. J gave up 4 bases and V 6 bases, and 9 bases lay outside the gene matches. Germline V CDR1 and CDR2: SEHNR, FQNEAQ (reference sequence). CDR3 sequence reads: CASRNRQGEPTEAFF. The CDR3 DNA reads TGTGCCAGCAGAAACCGACAGGGGGAGCCCACTGAAGCTTTCTTT.

The V call is TRBV27, the J call TRBJ1-2, with 8 bases identical to TRBD1. V lost 1 base, J lost 4 bases, and 5 bases stayed unmatched. The CDR3 spans 15 residues. Germline CDR1 and CDR2: MNHEY and SMNVEV (reference sequence). CDR3 region: CASSLFSGGFYGYTF. The CDR3 DNA is TGTGCCAGCAGTTTATTTTCAGGGGGCTTCTATGGCTACACCTTC.

J is TRBJ1-6 and V is TRBV7-8, with 7 bases lining up with TRBD1. The germline gives CDR1 SGHVS, CDR2 FQNEAQ. The V gene end was trimmed by 5 bases and the J gene end by 5 bases; junction bases not matched to a gene: 9. This CDR3 is built from 16 residues. CDR3 nucleotide sequence: TGTGCCAGCAGCCTCGACAGGGCCTTTAATAATTCACCCCTCCACTTT. Its translation is CASSLDRAFNNSPLHF.

This sequence joins TRBV7-9 and TRBJ1-3; tentative D call: TRBD1 (6 bases). V was cut by 5 bases and J by 2 bases, with 10 bases left in between. Per the germline V gene, CDR1 is SEHNR and CDR2 is FQNEAQ (reference sequence). This CDR3 region has 14 residues. In DNA, the CDR3 is TGTGCCAGCAGCGCTGCAGGGGCTGGAAACACCATATATTTT. Its translation: CASSAAGAGNTIYF.

This chain links TRBV29-1 with TRBJ2-3, with TRBD2 matching 10 bases. The germline gives CDR1 SQVTM, CDR2 ANQGSEA. V shed 8 bases, J shed 6 bases, and the junction held 8 bases outside the gene matches. The CDR3 extends over 13 amino acids. Written as DNA, the CDR3 is TGCAGCACCTTAGCGGGGGGCCCGGATACGCAGTATTTT. It specifies CSTLAGGPDTQYF.

This clone came up a few times. This chain uses TRBV18 with TRBJ2-7, with TRBD1 matching 10 bases. The J segment lost 5 bases and the V segment lost 5 bases, leaving 3 bases of the junction unmatched. In germline, CDR1 is KGHSH, CDR2 LQKENI. This CDR3 comprises 13 residues. The CDR3 DNA reads TGTGCCAGCTCATGGGGGACAGGGGACGAGCAGTACTTC. Translation gives CASSWGTGDEQYF.

V usage is TRBV7-8 and J usage is TRBJ1-1; a possible D gene is TRBD1 (6 bases). This CDR3 contains 15 residues. V was clipped by 3 bases and J by 0 bases, with 11 bases between them. CDR1 and CDR2 from the germline V gene are SGHVS and FQNEAQ. DNA for the CDR3: TGTGCCAGCAGCTTCAACAGGGTAATGAACACTGAAGCTTTCTTT. This sequence encodes CASSFNRVMNTEAFF.

V and J are TRBV5-1 and TRBJ2-5; possible D gene TRBD2, 6 bases. Trimming took off 3 bases at V and 4 bases at J, with 19 bases between the two ends. Germline loops: CDR1 SGHRS, CDR2 YFSETQ. CDR3 length: 16 amino acids. The CDR3 nucleotides read TGCGCCAGCAGCTGGCCCCGGGACCTGGGGGGAGAGACCCAGTACTTC. It codes for CASSWPRDLGGETQYF.

This clone was seen a few times. This rearrangement joins TRBV20-1 to TRBJ2-3, with D perhaps TRBD1 (6 bases). The CDR3 is 15 amino acids. Germline V gene lookup returns CDR1 DFQATT and CDR2 SNEGSKA (reference sequence). V was cut by 3 bases and J by 2 bases, with 15 bases left in between. The CDR3 DNA sequence: TGCAGTGCTAGTTCGTTACAGGGAATCACAGATACGCAGTATTTT. Translating it yields CSASSLQGITDTQYF.

The chain recombines TRBV11-2 with TRBJ1-2, with 9 nucleotides matching TRBD1. The trim removed 4 bases at V and 3 bases at J, leaving 3 bases unmatched. The CDR3 loop spans 14 amino acids. The germline V gene encodes CDR1 SGHAT and CDR2 FQNNGV. DNA for the CDR3: TGTGCCAGCAGCTGGGACAGGGTGGACTATGGCTACACCTTC. It codes for CASSWDRVDYGYTF.